This entry lists 11 T cell receptor beta chains sequenced from one sample in a study of PD-1 blockade in classical Hodgkin lymphoma. Libraries were prepared by immunoSEQ multiplex PCR; TCRdb keeps only in-frame clonotypes and omits some of them. The sample lists under 65,000 clones, roughly nine tenths occurring once. Exposure to brentuximab vedotin varied, and each patient had relapsed following autologous stem cell transplantation. The sequencing here drew on peripheral blood mononuclear cells (PBMCs), taken at baseline. These receptors all stem from a human donor with classical Hodgkin lymphoma.

The gene calls are TRBV7-9 and TRBJ1-3, with a weak D call TRBD1 (5 bases). The V and J ends lost 3 bases and 10 bases respectively, with 7 bases between them. The CDR3 spans 11 residues. Per the germline V gene, CDR1 is SEHNR and CDR2 is FQNEAQ (reference sequence). This CDR3 is CASSLGLTIYF. CDR3 bases: TGTGCCAGCAGCTTGGGGCTAACCATATATTTT.

V usage is TRBV11-2 and J usage is TRBJ2-7; D possibly corresponds to TRBD2 (6 bases). The CDR3 totals 17 residues. Trimming shortened V by 0 bases and J by 3 bases, and 18 bases separated the two germline ends. From germline, CDR1 is SGHAT and CDR2 FQNNGV. DNA for the CDR3: TGTGCCAGCAGCTTAGAGCCGGGACTCCTCGGAGGCTACGAGCAGTACTTC. Residues: CASSLEPGLLGGYEQYF.

The chain combines TRBV5-1 with TRBJ1-1; D remains unclear. CDR3 length: 16 amino acids. Trimming left V 0 bases short and J 1 base short, with 13 bases between. Germline-derived CDR1 and CDR2 are SGHRS and YFSETQ. The CDR3 DNA reads TGCGCCAGCAGCTTGGGGACTAACGGACCGAACACTGAAGCTTTCTTT. Encoded protein: CASSLGTNGPNTEAFF.

This clone was observed a single time. J is TRBJ2-5 and V is TRBV7-2; D is perhaps TRBD1 or TRBD2 (5 bases each). V was trimmed by 2 bases and J by 9 bases, leaving 16 bases between them. CDR3 length equals 14 residues. In germline, CDR1 is SGHTA, CDR2 FQGNSA. The CDR3 region is CASSLTRGAPAQYF. CDR3 nucleotides: TGTGCCAGCAGCTTAACTAGAGGGGCCCCAGCCCAGTACTTC.

The chain employs TRBV21-1 and TRBJ2-3; TRBD1, the table's D call, lacks a check against the DNA. TRBV21-1 has pseudogene status. The CDR3 length is 19 residues. Here the CDR3 reads CASILWLGRGQSGTDTQYF. The CDR3 bases are TGTGCCAGCATTCTTTGGTTGGGAAGGGGACAGAGCGGCACAGATACGCAGTATTTT.

The rearrangement uses TRBV2 and TRBJ2-1, with D unclear. The CDR3 contains 11 residues. The V end was cut by 10 bases, the J end by 0 bases, with 4 bases between. CDR1 is SNHLY, CDR2 FYNNEI, per germline. The CDR3 sequence: CATNSYNEQFF. The CDR3 region has the DNA TGTGCCACCAACTCCTACAATGAGCAGTTCTTC.

The CDR3 is CAISEDGQHYGYTF. In DNA form, the CDR3 reads TGTGCCATCAGTGAGGATGGACAACACTATGGCTACACCTTC. The chain combines TRBV10-3 with TRBJ1-2, with D perhaps matching TRBD1 (5 bases). Germline loops: CDR1 ENHRY, CDR2 SYGVKD. The CDR3 has 14 residues. Deletions cut 2 bases from V and 3 bases from J, with 10 bases between.

The rearrangement uses TRBV5-4 and TRBJ2-3; unclear D gene. CDR3 length equals 16 residues. Trimming took off 0 bases at V and 7 bases at J, with 18 bases between the two ends. CDR1 is SGHNT, CDR2 YYREEE, per germline (reference sequence). For the CDR3, the DNA is TGTGCCAGCAGCTTGGAACCCAAACCACCACAAAATACGCAGTATTTT. Encoded protein: CASSLEPKPPQNTQYF. The full variable domain, with the rest looked up from reference TRBV5-4 and TRBJ2-3, is ETGVTQSPTHLIKTRGQQVTLRCSSQSGHNTVSWYQQALGQGPQFIFQYYREEENGRGNFPPRFSGLQFPNYSSELNVNALELDDSALYLCASSLEPKPPQNTQYFGPGTRLTVL.

The V gene is TRBV6-5, the J gene TRBJ2-5; the match to TRBD2 covers 8 bases. CDR3 length: 12 residues. CDR1 and CDR2 from the germline V gene are MNHEY and SVGAGI. J gave up 7 bases and V 8 bases, and 6 bases lay outside the gene matches. This CDR3 is CASSDRGGTQYF. CDR3 nucleotide sequence: TGTGCCAGCTCGGACCGGGGGGGGACCCAGTACTTC.

V gene TRBV27 combines with J gene TRBJ1-6, with 10 nucleotides matching TRBD1. The germline V gene has CDR1 MNHEY and CDR2 SMNVEV (reference sequence). CDR3 length: 16 amino acids. Losses at the gene ends were 5 bases for V and 13 bases for J; bases not matched to a gene: 14. DNA of the CDR3: TGTGCCAGCAGTCCGCAGACAGGGGGCGCTTATTTGCCCCTCCACTTT. This encodes CASSPQTGGAYLPLHF.

V is TRBV5-4 and J is TRBJ2-5, with no clear D. Germline values: CDR1 SGHNT, CDR2 YYREEE (reference sequence). The CDR3 spans 14 residues. Deletions cut 2 bases from V and 5 bases from J, with 13 bases between. As DNA, the CDR3 is TGTGCCAGCAGCTTCTCGACGTCCACGGAGACCCAGTACTTC. Translating it yields CASSFSTSTETQYF.